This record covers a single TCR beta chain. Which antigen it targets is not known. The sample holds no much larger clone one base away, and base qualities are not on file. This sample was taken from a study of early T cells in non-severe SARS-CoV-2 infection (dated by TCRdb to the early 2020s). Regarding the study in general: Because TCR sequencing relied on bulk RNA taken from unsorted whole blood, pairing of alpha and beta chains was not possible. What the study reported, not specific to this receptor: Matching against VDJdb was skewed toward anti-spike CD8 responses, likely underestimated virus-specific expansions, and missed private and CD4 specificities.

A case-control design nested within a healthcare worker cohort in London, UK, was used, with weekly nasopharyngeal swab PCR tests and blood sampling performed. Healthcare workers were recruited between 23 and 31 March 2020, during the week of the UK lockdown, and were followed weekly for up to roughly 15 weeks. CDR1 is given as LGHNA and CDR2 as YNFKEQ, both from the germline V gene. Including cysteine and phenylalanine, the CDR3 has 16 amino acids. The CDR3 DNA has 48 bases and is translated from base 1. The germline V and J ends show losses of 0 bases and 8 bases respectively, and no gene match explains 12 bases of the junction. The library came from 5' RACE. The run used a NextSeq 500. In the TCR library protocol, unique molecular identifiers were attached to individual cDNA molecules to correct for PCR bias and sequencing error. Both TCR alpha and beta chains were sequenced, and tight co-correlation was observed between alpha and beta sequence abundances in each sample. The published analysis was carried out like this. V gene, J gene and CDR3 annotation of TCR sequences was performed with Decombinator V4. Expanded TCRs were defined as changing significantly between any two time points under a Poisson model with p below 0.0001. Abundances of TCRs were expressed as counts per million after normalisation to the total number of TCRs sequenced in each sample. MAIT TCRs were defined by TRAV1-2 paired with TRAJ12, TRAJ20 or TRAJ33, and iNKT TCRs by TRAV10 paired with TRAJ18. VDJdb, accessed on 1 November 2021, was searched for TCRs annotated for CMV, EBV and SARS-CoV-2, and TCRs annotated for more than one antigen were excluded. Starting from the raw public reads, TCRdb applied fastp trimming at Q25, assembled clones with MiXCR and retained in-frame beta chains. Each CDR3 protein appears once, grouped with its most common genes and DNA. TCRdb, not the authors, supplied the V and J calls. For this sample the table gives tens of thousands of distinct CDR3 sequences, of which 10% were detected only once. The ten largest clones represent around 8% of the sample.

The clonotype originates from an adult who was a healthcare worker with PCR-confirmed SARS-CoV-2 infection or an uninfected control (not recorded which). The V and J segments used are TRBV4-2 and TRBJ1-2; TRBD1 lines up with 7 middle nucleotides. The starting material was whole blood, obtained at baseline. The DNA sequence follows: TGTGCCAGCAGCCAAGACCAAGAGGGCAGGGGGAACGGCTACACCTTC. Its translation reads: CASSQDQEGRGNGYTF.